The T cell receptor beta chain under discussion was sequenced for a study of T cells expressing NK-cell markers. With the 5' RACE reads reprocessed, TCRdb shows one record per CDR3 protein and no DNA. The table for this sample gives 550,000 to 600,000 distinct CDR3 sequences. CDR1 and CDR2 (germline): SEHNR, FQNEAQ (reference sequence). The CDR3 is 15 residues long. The rearrangement uses TRBV7-9 and TRBJ2-5; TCRdb lists TRBD1, though no DNA is available to test this call. The sequence was obtained from a man younger than 30 in good health. The sample consisted of blood T cells: a sorted CD56 or NKG2C T cell subset, CD4+ or CD8+ T cells, or bulk PBMC T cells (not recorded which). This chain's CDR3 is CASSHTVGPQETQYF.